This T cell receptor beta chain was profiled in a study of blood T cells in healthy people across ages. Regarding the study as a whole: Fewer expanded clones and more diversity marked long-lived versus aged donors. The fall in TCR beta diversity per million T cells was roughly linear with age.

The CDR3 is 15 amino acids. The germline gives CDR1 SGHTA, CDR2 FQGNSA. V lost 1 base to trimming and J lost 1 base, with 8 bases between them. This clonotype appeared many times. Antigen: not known. The study drew donors from healthy Caucasian individuals in Russia aged about 6 to 90. Then a second PCR, running roughly 7 to 11 cycles, was carried out with a sample-barcoded 5' primer and a J-beta primer mix. A 12-random-nucleotide template-switch adaptor tagged each cDNA molecule. MiXCR, applied by TCRdb to the 5' RACE reads, yields one record per CDR3 protein. There are about 1.8 million distinct CDR3 sequences in the sample; about 49% occur only once, and around 2.1% lies in the top ten.

Input material: blood. This TCR was recovered from a woman between 40 and 55 years old in good health. The rearrangement joins TRBV7-2 to TRBJ2-1; D gene unclear. The CDR3, as DNA: TGTGCCAGCAGCTTAGTTTTGGGGTCCTACAATGAGCAGTTCTTC. This codes for CASSLVLGSYNEQFF. The variable domain in full, with the rest retrieved from reference TRBV7-2 and TRBJ2-1, is GAGVSQSPSNKVTEKGKDVELRCDPISGHTALYWYRQSLGQGLEFLIYFQGNSAPDKSGLPSDRFSAERTGGSVSTLTIQRTQQEDSAVYLCASSLVLGSYNEQFFGPGTRLTVL.